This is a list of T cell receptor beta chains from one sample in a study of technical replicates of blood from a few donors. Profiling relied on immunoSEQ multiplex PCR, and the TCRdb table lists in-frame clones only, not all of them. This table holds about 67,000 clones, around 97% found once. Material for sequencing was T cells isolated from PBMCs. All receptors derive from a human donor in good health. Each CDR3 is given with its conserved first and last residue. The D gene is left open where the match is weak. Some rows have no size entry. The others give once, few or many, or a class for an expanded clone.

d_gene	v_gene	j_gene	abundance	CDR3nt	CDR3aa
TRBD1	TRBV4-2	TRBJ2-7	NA	TGTGCCAGCAGCCAAGTCCCGGGACAGGGAGAGGAGCAGTACTTC	CASSQVPGQGEEQYF
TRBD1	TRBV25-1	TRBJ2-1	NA	TGTGCATCTAGACAGGGCAACTCCTACAATGAGCAGTTCTTC	CASRQGNSYNEQFF
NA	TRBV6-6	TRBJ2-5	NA	TGTGCCAGCAGCCAATTTAGCGTGAACAAAGAGACCCAGTACTTC	CASSQFSVNKETQYF
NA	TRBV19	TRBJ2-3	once	TGTGCCAGTAGTGACAGGGATACGCAGTATTTT	CASSDRDTQYF
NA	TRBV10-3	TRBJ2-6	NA	TGTGCCATCAGTGAGTCCCTCATGACAGCAAGCTTCTCTGGGGCCAACGTCCTGACTTTC	CAISESLMTASFSGANVLTF
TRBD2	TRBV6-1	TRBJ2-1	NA	TGTGCCAGCAGTGAATTGGGACTAGCGGCCTACAATGAGCAGTTCTTC	CASSELGLAAYNEQFF
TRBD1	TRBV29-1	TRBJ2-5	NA	TGCAGCGTTGAGGACAGGGGCCTCCCGGCCCAGTACTTC	CSVEDRGLPAQYF
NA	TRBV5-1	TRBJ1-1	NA	TGCGCCAGCAGCGATTGGACGGGGGGTTCCGCTTTCTTT	CASSDWTGGSAFF
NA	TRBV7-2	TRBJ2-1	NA	TGTGCCAGCAGCATCACGACGGTAGGAGGTTACAATGAGCAGTTCTTC	CASSITTVGGYNEQFF
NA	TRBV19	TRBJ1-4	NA	TGTGCCAGTAGTAAACCGGGATTAACGGGTGAAAAACTGTTTTTT	CASSKPGLTGEKLFF
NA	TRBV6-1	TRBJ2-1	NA	TGTGCCAGCAATTTAGACAGGAGCTCCTACAATGAGCAGTTCTTC	CASNLDRSSYNEQFF
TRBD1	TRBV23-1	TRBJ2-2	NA	TGCGCCAGCAGGGGGAGACAGGGGGCGAGCGGGGAGCTGTTTTTT	CASRGRQGASGELFF
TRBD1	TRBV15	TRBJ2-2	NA	TGTGCCACCAGCAGAGATCCGCCGGGACAGGGACCCACCGGGGAGCTGTTTTTT	CATSRDPPGQGPTGELFF
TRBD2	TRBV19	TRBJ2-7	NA	TGTGCCAGTAGTATAGTCTGGACTAGCGGGAGCGAGCAGTACTTC	CASSIVWTSGSEQYF
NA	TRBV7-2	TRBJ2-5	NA	TGTGCCAGCAGCTTAAGTTTACGGGCAGGGAGGATGGAAGAGACCCAGTACTTC	CASSLSLRAGRMEETQYF
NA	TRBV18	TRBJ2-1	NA	TGTGCCAGCTCACCGGAGGGCCGGGATGAGCAGTTCTTC	CASSPEGRDEQFF
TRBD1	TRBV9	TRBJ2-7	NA	TGTGCCAGCAGCCCAGGGACAGGGAATAACGGCTACGAGCAGTACTTC	CASSPGTGNNGYEQYF
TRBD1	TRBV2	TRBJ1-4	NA	TGTGCCAGCAGGGACAGGTCAACTAATGAAAAACTGTTTTTT	CASRDRSTNEKLFF
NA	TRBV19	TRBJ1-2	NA	TGTGCCAGTAGTATAGAAGGAGGGTTTGGCTACACCTTC	CASSIEGGFGYTF
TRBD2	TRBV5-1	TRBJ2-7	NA	TGCGCCAGCAGCTTAGCGACTAGCGGCGAGCAGTACTTC	CASSLATSGEQYF
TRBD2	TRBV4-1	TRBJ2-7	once	TGCGCCAGCAGCCAAGAAGGGGGACTAGCGGGTTTCTACGAGCAGTACTTC	CASSQEGGLAGFYEQYF
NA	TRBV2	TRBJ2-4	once	TGTGCCAGCAGTGAAGGAACAGGTCTCGCCAAAAACATTCAGTACTTC	CASSEGTGLAKNIQYF
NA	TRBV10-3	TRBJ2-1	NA	TGTGCCATCAGTGCGTGGCTTGAAGATGAGCAGTTCTTC	CAISAWLEDEQFF
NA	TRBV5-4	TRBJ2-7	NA	TGTGCCAGCAGCTCCCCATACGAGCAGTACTTC	CASSSPYEQYF
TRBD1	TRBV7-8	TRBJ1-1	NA	TGTGCCAGCAGCCCCCAGGGGGTCCCGAACACTGAAGCTTTCTTT	CASSPQGVPNTEAFF
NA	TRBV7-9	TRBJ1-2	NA	TGTGCCAGCAGTTACTCGAATTTTGGCTACACCTTC	CASSYSNFGYTF
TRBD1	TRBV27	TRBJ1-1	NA	TGTGCCAGCAGTTTAGGACAGGGAACGTACACTGAAGCTTTCTTT	CASSLGQGTYTEAFF
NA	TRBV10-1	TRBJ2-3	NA	TGCGCCAGCAGTGGTATGGATACGCAGTATTTT	CASSGMDTQYF
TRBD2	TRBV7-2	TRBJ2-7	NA	TGTGCCAGCAGCTTAGGTGGTAGCGGGAGGATTTACGAGCAGTACTTC	CASSLGGSGRIYEQYF
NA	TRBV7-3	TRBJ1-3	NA	TGTGCCAGCAGCTTAACGGGGGCCTTCTCTGGAAACACCATATATTTT	CASSLTGAFSGNTIYF
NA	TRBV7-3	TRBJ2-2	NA	TGTGCCAGCAGCTTAATGGGAGGCGGGGAGCTGTTTTTT	CASSLMGGGELFF
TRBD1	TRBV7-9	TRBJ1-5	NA	TGTGCCAGCAGCTTAGCGGAAACAGGGGATCGTAATCAGCCCCAGCATTTT	CASSLAETGDRNQPQHF
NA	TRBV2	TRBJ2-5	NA	TGTGCCAGCATTGCTCTGGACTGGCAAGAGGTGAAAGAGACCCAGTACTTC	CASIALDWQEVKETQYF
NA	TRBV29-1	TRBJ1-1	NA	TGCAGCGTTGGACGGAGGATGAACACTGAAGCTTTCTTT	CSVGRRMNTEAFF
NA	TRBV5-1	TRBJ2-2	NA	TGCGCCAGCAGCTTGGTAGAGGGGAACACCGGGGAGCTGTTTTTT	CASSLVEGNTGELFF
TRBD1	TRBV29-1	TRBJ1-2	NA	TGCAGCGCTGGACAGGGGTCGGGGTCAGGCTATGGCTACACCTTC	CSAGQGSGSGYGYTF
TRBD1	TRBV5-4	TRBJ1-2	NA	TGTGCCAGCAGCTTAACGACAGGGGGCATCTATGGCTACACCTTC	CASSLTTGGIYGYTF
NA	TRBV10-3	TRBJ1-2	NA	TGTGCCATCAGTGAGTATGGAGGCGTGAACTATGGCTACACCTTC	CAISEYGGVNYGYTF
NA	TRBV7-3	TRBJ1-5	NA	TGTGCCAGCAGCCCGTATAGCAATCAGCCCCAGCATTTT	CASSPYSNQPQHF
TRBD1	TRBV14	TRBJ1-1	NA	TGTGCCAGCAGCCAGACCGGGACAGGGTTTCCTGAAGCTTTCTTT	CASSQTGTGFPEAFF